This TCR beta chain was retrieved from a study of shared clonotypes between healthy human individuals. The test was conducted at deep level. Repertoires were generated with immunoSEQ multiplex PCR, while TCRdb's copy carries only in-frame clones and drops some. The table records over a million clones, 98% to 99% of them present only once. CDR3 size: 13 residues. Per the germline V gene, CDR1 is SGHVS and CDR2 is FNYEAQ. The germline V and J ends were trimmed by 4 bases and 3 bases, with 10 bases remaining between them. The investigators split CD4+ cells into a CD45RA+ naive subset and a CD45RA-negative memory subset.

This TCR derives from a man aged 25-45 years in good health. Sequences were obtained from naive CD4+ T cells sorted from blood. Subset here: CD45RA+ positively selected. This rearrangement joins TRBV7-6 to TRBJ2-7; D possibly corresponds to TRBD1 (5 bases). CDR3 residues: CASSSADNYEQYF. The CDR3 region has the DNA TGTGCCAGCAGCTCCGCGGACAACTACGAGCAGTACTTC.